These 20 T cell receptor beta chains share one sample of origin, sequenced in a study of control samples from healthy donors and cancer patients. Repertoires were generated with immunoSEQ multiplex PCR, while TCRdb's copy carries only in-frame clones and drops some. Found here are around 180,000 clones, around 88% of them singletons; the top ten hold roughly 5.3%. The sample comprised blood. The receptors here all came from a woman in her twenties or thirties in good health.

This clone showed up just once. The rearrangement links TRBV9 to TRBJ2-5, with unresolved D. Trimming took off 1 base at V and 5 bases at J, with 6 bases between the two ends. This CDR3 is 12 amino acids long. The germline V gene has CDR1 SGDLS and CDR2 YYNGEE. The CDR3 coding sequence is TGTGCCAGCAGCGTAACCTGGGAGACCCAGTACTTC. Residues: CASSVTWETQYF.

V gene TRBV19 combines with J gene TRBJ1-5, with D possibly matching TRBD1 (6 bases). Germline V gene lookup returns CDR1 LNHDA and CDR2 SQIVND (reference sequence). This CDR3 is built from 14 residues. Trimming removed 3 bases from V and 7 bases from J, with 13 bases in between. The DNA for the CDR3 is TGTGCCAGTAGTATCTTCACAGGGAAACAGCCCCAGCATTTT. It codes for CASSIFTGKQPQHF.

This sequence joins TRBV5-1 and TRBJ1-2, with 9 bases fitting TRBD1. Germline V lookup: CDR1 SGHRS, CDR2 YFSETQ. This CDR3 is built from 17 residues. The V and J ends lost 4 bases and 7 bases, in that order; junction bases with no gene match: 17. CDR3 nucleotide sequence: TGCGCCAGCAGCCCTGGACAGGGGAGGTCCGGTATTTCTGGCTACACCTTC. Protein product: CASSPGQGRSGISGYTF. The whole variable domain, remainder taken from reference TRBV5-1 and TRBJ1-2, is KAGVTQTPRYLIKTRGQQVTLSCSPISGHRSVSWYQQTPGQGLQFLFEYFSETQRNKGNFPGRFSGRQFSNSRSEMNVSTLELGDSALYLCASSPGQGRSGISGYTFGSGTRLTVV.

This sequence joins TRBV28 and TRBJ2-5, with 9 positions matching TRBD1. This CDR3 is 14 amino acids long. V trimming: 8 bases; J trimming: 1 base; junction bases outside the gene matches: 5. Germline V gene lookup returns CDR1 MDHEN and CDR2 SYDVKM. The CDR3 protein is CASADRGPQETQYF. Here the CDR3 DNA reads TGTGCCAGCGCGGACAGGGGCCCCCAAGAGACCCAGTACTTC.

This rearrangement joins TRBV19 to TRBJ2-1; no clear D gene. Trimming removed 7 bases from V and 9 bases from J, with 22 bases in between. Germline V CDR1 and CDR2: LNHDA, SQIVND (reference sequence). The CDR3 has 15 amino acids. The CDR3, as DNA: TGTGCCAGTACCCTCCGGGTCTCAAGTTTCGGTGAGCAGTTCTTC. Translated, it gives CASTLRVSSFGEQFF.

The V and J genes are TRBV24-1 and TRBJ2-1; D ambiguous. Germline loops: CDR1 KGHDR, CDR2 SFDVKD. V was clipped by 2 bases and J by 4 bases, with 2 bases between them. The CDR3 is 12 amino acids. The CDR3 protein is CATSDSYNEQFF. In DNA, the CDR3 is TGTGCCACCAGTGATTCTTACAATGAGCAGTTCTTC.

The chain employs TRBV27 and TRBJ1-2; maybe TRBD1 (5 bases). Germline CDR1 MNHEY, CDR2 SMNVEV (reference sequence). CDR3 length equals 15 residues. V was cut by 5 bases and J by 2 bases, with 15 bases left in between. The CDR3 DNA is TGTGCCAGCAGTGTACGGAGAGGGGTAAACTATGGCTACACCTTC. Protein product: CASSVRRGVNYGYTF.

V usage is TRBV18 and J usage is TRBJ2-2; D is undetermined. Germline V gene sequence: CDR1 KGHSH, CDR2 LQKENI. V dropped 2 bases and J dropped 5 bases, with 6 bases sitting between them. The CDR3 consists of 13 residues. The DNA of the CDR3 is TGTGCCAGCTCACCAAGAGAGACCGGGGAGCTGTTTTTT. Residues: CASSPRETGELFF.

The DNA for the CDR3 is TGTGCCAGCAGGCCCGGGGACTACGAGCAGTACTTC. This sequence encodes CASRPGDYEQYF. J is TRBJ2-7 and V is TRBV2; the D gene is possibly TRBD2 (5 bases). Trimming left V 6 bases short and J 3 bases short, with 9 bases between. The CDR3 sequence is 12 residues long. Germline values: CDR1 SNHLY, CDR2 FYNNEI.

The V gene is TRBV28, the J gene TRBJ1-2; maybe TRBD1 (5 bases). This CDR3 spans 14 amino acids. Trimming took off 4 bases at V and 4 bases at J, with 13 bases between the two ends. Per the germline V gene, CDR1 is MDHEN and CDR2 is SYDVKM. The DNA of the CDR3 is TGTGCCAGCAGTTCCTCAGGGATCGCCTATGGCTACACCTTC. Protein product: CASSSSGIAYGYTF.

The genes are TRBV28 and TRBJ2-7; D is unclear. This CDR3 comprises 14 residues. Trimming stripped 1 base from V and 0 bases from J, with 7 bases between. Germline-derived CDR1 and CDR2 are MDHEN and SYDVKM. The CDR3 DNA sequence: TGTGCCAGCAGTTTATTTGGGTACTCCTACGAGCAGTACTTC. Amino acid sequence: CASSLFGYSYEQYF.

This sequence joins TRBV5-6 and TRBJ2-7; D tentatively fits TRBD1 or TRBD2 (5 bases each). Looked up from germline, CDR1 is SGHDT and CDR2 is YYEEEE. V shed 4 bases and J shed 4 bases, with 12 bases lying between them. This CDR3 region has 13 residues. As DNA, the CDR3 is TGTGCCAGCAGCGAGGGGTTCGGGTACGAGCAGTACGTC. This encodes CASSEGFGYEQYV.

V is TRBV7-6 and J is TRBJ1-5; 7 positions agree with TRBD1. V shed 1 base and J 1 base; nucleotides not matched to a gene: 7. The CDR3 has 17 residues. Germline V CDR1 and CDR2: SGHVS, FNYEAQ. CDR3 coding DNA: TGTGCCAGCAGCTTAGGTAGCTCAGGGGGGAGCAATCAGCCCCAGCATTTT. It codes for CASSLGSSGGSNQPQHF.

The chain has TRBV6-4 and TRBJ2-7; D unclear. This CDR3 has 13 amino acids. Germline values: CDR1 MRHNA, CDR2 SNTAGT. The V gene lost 6 bases and the J gene lost 2 bases, with 11 bases spanning the gap. The chain's CDR3 is CASSEDLTYEQYV. CDR3 in DNA: TGTGCCAGCAGCGAGGACCTAACCTACGAGCAGTACGTC.

The genes are TRBV10-3 and TRBJ2-1, with 7 bases lining up with TRBD1. The CDR3 spans 15 residues. The V gene end was trimmed by 3 bases and the J gene end by 4 bases; junction bases not matched to a gene: 6. Germline V lookup: CDR1 ENHRY, CDR2 SYGVKD. DNA of the CDR3: TGTGCCATCAGTGAATCAGGGGGAGCGTACAATGAGCAGTTCTTC. Its protein product is CAISESGGAYNEQFF.

The V and J genes are TRBV2 and TRBJ1-2, with D maybe TRBD1 (5 bases). From germline, CDR1 is SNHLY and CDR2 FYNNEI. The CDR3 has 14 residues. V lost 5 bases, J lost 6 bases, and 16 bases lay in between. This CDR3 is CASSRDPGRNGYTF. For the CDR3, the DNA is TGTGCCAGCAGTAGGGACCCAGGGAGGAATGGCTACACCTTC.

The chain joins TRBV9 to TRBJ1-1; no clear D. Germline CDR1 SGDLS, CDR2 YYNGEE. The CDR3 extends over 14 amino acids. Trimming took 4 bases from V and 1 from J, leaving 11 bases between them. CDR3 amino acids: CASSPDGRNTEAFF. DNA for the CDR3: TGTGCCAGCAGCCCGGATGGGAGGAACACTGAAGCTTTCTTT.

This chain connects TRBV30 to TRBJ2-2, with D hard to call. CDR3 size: 14 residues. Germline-derived CDR1 and CDR2 are GTSNPN and SVGIG (reference sequence). V was trimmed by 4 bases and J by 6 bases, leaving 15 bases between them. This CDR3 is CAWTKTHPAGELFF. DNA of the CDR3: TGTGCCTGGACTAAGACTCATCCGGCCGGGGAGCTGTTTTTT. Combining the CDR3 with reference TRBV30 and TRBJ2-2 gives the whole variable domain SQTIHQWPATLVQPVGSPLSLECTVEGTSNPNLYWYRQAAGRGLQLLFYSVGIGQISSEVPQNLSASRPQDRQFILSSKKLLLSDSGFYLCAWTKTHPAGELFFGEGSRLTVL.

The rearrangement links TRBV9 to TRBJ1-1; D is possibly TRBD1 (5 bases). V was pared by 4 bases and J by 7 bases, with 20 bases between. This CDR3 is 15 amino acids long. Germline values: CDR1 SGDLS, CDR2 YYNGEE. CDR3 protein: CASSSTGTSDGEAFF. Here the CDR3 DNA reads TGTGCCAGCAGCTCAACCGGGACCTCGGATGGTGAAGCTTTCTTT.

V gene TRBV28 combines with J gene TRBJ1-5, with unresolved D. Deletions cut 3 bases from V and 2 bases from J, with 17 bases between. CDR1 is MDHEN, CDR2 SYDVKM, per germline. This CDR3 has 17 residues. CDR3 bases: TGTGCCAGCAGTTTCAGTCCGTATCGGAGGGGCAATCAGCCCCAGCATTTT. It is translated as CASSFSPYRRGNQPQHF.